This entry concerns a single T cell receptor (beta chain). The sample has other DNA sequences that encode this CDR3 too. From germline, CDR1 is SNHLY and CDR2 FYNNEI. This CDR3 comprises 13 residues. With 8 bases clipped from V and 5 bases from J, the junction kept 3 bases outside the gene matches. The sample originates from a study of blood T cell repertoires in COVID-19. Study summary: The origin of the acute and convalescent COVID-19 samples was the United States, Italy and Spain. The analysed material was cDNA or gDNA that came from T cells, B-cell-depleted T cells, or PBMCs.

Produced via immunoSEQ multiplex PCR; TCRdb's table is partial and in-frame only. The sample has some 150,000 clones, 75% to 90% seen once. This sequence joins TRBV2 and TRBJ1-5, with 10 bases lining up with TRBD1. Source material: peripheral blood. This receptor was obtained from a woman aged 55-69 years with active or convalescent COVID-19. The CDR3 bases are TGTGCCAGCCGCGGACAGGGGGATCAGCCCCAGCATTTT. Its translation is CASRGQGDQPQHF. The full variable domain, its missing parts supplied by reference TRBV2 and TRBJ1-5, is EPEVTQTPSHQVTQMGQEVILRCVPISNHLYFYWYRQILGQKVEFLVSFYNNEISEKSEIFDDQFSVERPDGSNFTLKIRSTKLEDSAMYFCASRGQGDQPQHFGDGTRLSIL.